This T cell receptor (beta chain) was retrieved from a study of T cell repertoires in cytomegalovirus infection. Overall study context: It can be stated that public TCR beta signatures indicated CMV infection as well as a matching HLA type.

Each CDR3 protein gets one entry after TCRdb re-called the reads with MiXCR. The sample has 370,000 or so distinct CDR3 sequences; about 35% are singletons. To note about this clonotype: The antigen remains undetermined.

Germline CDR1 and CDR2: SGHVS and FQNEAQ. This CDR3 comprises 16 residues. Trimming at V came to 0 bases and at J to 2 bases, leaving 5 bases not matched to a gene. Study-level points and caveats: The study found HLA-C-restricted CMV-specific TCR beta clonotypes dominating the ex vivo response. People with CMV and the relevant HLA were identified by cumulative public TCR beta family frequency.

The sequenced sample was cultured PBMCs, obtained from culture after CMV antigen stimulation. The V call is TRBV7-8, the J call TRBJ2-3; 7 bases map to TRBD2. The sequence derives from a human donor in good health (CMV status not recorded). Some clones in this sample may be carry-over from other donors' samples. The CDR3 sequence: CASSLATLAVTDTQYF. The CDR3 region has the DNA TGTGCCAGCAGCTTAGCCACTCTAGCGGTCACAGATACGCAGTATTTT.